This T cell receptor beta chain was profiled in a study of OX40 agonist ivuxolimab in advanced cancers. The wider study: In this cohort, patients received ivuxolimab, an agonistic anti-OX40 (CD134) antibody. Patients treated during dose escalation were battling hepatocellular carcinoma, melanoma, renal cell or head and neck cancer. Study findings and constraints: Some patients who did not respond also had low normalized T-cell clonal expansion.

Samples were taken at baseline and on day 1 of cycles 4 and 7. This clone was observed once. Its antigen is currently unknown. This CDR3 spans 17 amino acids. CDR1 is SGHRS and CDR2 is YFSETQ in the germline V gene. V was trimmed by 2 bases and J by 3 bases, leaving 17 bases between them. The data were produced by immunoSEQ multiplex PCR, yet TCRdb's version contains in-frame clones alone and is incomplete. The data contain around 69,000 clones, roughly nine tenths of them singletons. This sequence was found in an adult with an advanced solid tumor such as melanoma, head and neck, liver or kidney cancer. V and J are TRBV5-1 and TRBJ1-4; D might be TRBD1 (6 bases). Sequenced here: CD4+ or CD8+ T cells sorted from blood, sampled in a trial of the OX40 agonist ivuxolimab. This CDR3 reads CASSFYFRGRANEKLFF. As DNA, the CDR3 is TGCGCCAGCAGCTTCTATTTTAGGGGGAGGGCTAATGAAAAACTGTTTTTT.